The clone carrying this T cell receptor (beta chain) showed up just once. Its antigen is unidentified. Libraries were prepared by immunoSEQ multiplex PCR; TCRdb keeps only in-frame clonotypes and omits some of them. Of about 120,000 clones in the sample, 89% are singletons; the top ten hold approximately 1%. This sample is drawn from a study of cytomegalovirus exposure and HLA in healthy donors. The CDR3 covers 16 residues. Germline loops: CDR1 SGHNT, CDR2 YYREEE (reference sequence). V lost 3 bases to trimming and J lost 2 bases; unmatched junction nucleotides: 3. Overall study findings and caveats: For most TCR sequences rarity was the rule, although some public TCRs occurred in many donors. It was confirmed in vitro that a few of the CMV-associated chains were specific for CMV antigens. The study flagged about 160 TCR beta chains as cytomegalovirus-associated.

The clonotype originates from a woman under 30 in good health and CMV-seronegative. Sequences were obtained from PBMCs. The genes are TRBV5-4 and TRBJ2-3; TRBD2 agrees at 13 bases. CDR3 sequence reads: CASSSGLAGNTDTQYF. Here the CDR3 DNA reads TGTGCCAGCAGCTCGGGACTAGCGGGGAACACAGATACGCAGTATTTT.